A selection of T cell receptor beta chains follows, all from one sample in a study of cytomegalovirus exposure and HLA in healthy donors. Only in-frame clones appear in the TCRdb table, and some are missing; sequencing was by immunoSEQ multiplex PCR. This table holds roughly 150,000 clones, about two thirds found once. Sequenced input: PBMCs. Source of these receptors: a man aged 25 to 40 in good health and CMV-seropositive. CDR3s include the opening cysteine and the closing phenylalanine or tryptophan. D genes are given only for firm matches. Clone size is not always given. Where it is, it says once, few, many or a class for expanded clones.

D gene,clone size,J gene,V gene,CDR3 DNA,CDR3 protein
TRBD1,.,TRBJ1-4,TRBV6-5,TGTGCCAGCAGCCCGGTACAGGGGGTAGGGGAAAAACTGTTTTTT,CASSPVQGVGEKLFF
.,.,TRBJ2-3,TRBV5-1,TGCGCCAGCAGCTTGGCTAGTATGACCGAGGATACGCAGTATTTT,CASSLASMTEDTQYF
TRBD1,few,TRBJ2-1,TRBV6-5,TGTGCCAGCAGTTACAACAGGGGGTCCTACAATGAGCAGTTCTTC,CASSYNRGSYNEQFF
TRBD1,few,TRBJ2-7,TRBV6-5,TGTGCCAGCAGTACGACAGGGAGAGAGCAGTACTTC,CASSTTGREQYF
.,.,TRBJ2-7,TRBV7-2,TGTGCCAGCAGCTTTAGGAGCGGCGAATACTACGAGCAGTACTTC,CASSFRSGEYYEQYF
TRBD2,.,TRBJ2-5,TRBV5-1,TGCGCCAGCAGCCTCAGGACTAGCGGGAGGGAAGAGACCCAGTACTTC,CASSLRTSGREETQYF
TRBD2,.,TRBJ2-7,TRBV7-8,TGTGCCAGCAGCTCACCCCGGACTAGCGGAAAGAATTTTTACGAGCAGTACTTC,CASSSPRTSGKNFYEQYF
TRBD2,.,TRBJ2-7,TRBV6-4,TGTGCCAGCAGTCACTCCGGGACTAGCGGACCCTACGAGCAGTACTTC,CASSHSGTSGPYEQYF
TRBD1,.,TRBJ2-1,TRBV4-2,TGTGCCAGCAGCCATCCTAGGACAGGGAGCTCCTACAATGAGCAGTTCTTC,CASSHPRTGSSYNEQFF
TRBD2,.,TRBJ2-1,TRBV7-8,TGTGCCACAACGAGGGGACTAGCGGGAGTGGAAGAGCAGTTCTTC,CATTRGLAGVEEQFF
TRBD2,.,TRBJ2-5,TRBV27,TGTGCCAGCAGTGGCGGGGGGGGGCCCCCCGGAGAGACCCAGTACTTC,CASSGGGGPPGETQYF
.,few,TRBJ2-3,TRBV29-1,TGCAGCGTTGCGGGGGACTCAGATACGCAGTATTTT,CSVAGDSDTQYF
TRBD1,.,TRBJ1-4,TRBV5-1,TGCGCCAGCAGCTTGGGAACAGGGGCTAATGAAAAACTGTTTTTT,CASSLGTGANEKLFF
TRBD2,.,TRBJ2-7,TRBV7-6,TGTGCCAGCAGCTCAGCGGGAGGCTCCTACGAGCAGTACTTC,CASSSAGGSYEQYF
.,.,TRBJ1-1,TRBV28,TGTGCCAGCCCCCCGACGGCGAGGGACACTGAAGCTTTCTTT,CASPPTARDTEAFF
TRBD2,.,TRBJ2-3,TRBV5-1,TGCGCCAGCAGCCTCGGTGGGGGGGGAAGCACAGATACGCAGTATTTT,CASSLGGGGSTDTQYF
.,.,TRBJ1-5,TRBV14,TGTGCCAGCAGCCACGGGGGTCAGCCCCAGCATTTT,CASSHGGQPQHF
.,.,TRBJ1-3,TRBV28,TGTGCCAGCATGTACGGTGAGGCTGGAAACACCATATATTTT,CASMYGEAGNTIYF
.,few,TRBJ2-5,TRBV30,TGTGCCTGGGGACAAAACCAAGAGACCCAGTACTTC,CAWGQNQETQYF
.,.,TRBJ1-5,TRBV7-9,TGTGCCAGCAGCTCGTGGGAGGGCAATCAGCCCCAGCATTTT,CASSSWEGNQPQHF
TRBD2,.,TRBJ2-3,TRBV5-1,TGCGCCAGCAGCTTGACCGGGGGAGGGTTCACAGATACGCAGTATTTT,CASSLTGGGFTDTQYF
.,.,TRBJ2-2,TRBV5-6,TGTGCCAGCAGACAGTTGTCCTTCTCCGGGGAGCTGTTTTTT,CASRQLSFSGELFF
.,.,TRBJ1-2,TRBV28,TGTGCCAGCAGTGGTAACAGGGAAAGCTATGGCTACACCTTC,CASSGNRESYGYTF
TRBD2,few,TRBJ2-1,TRBV6-1,TGTGCCAGCAGAGGAGCGGGAGGGCTCTATGAGCAGTTCTTC,CASRGAGGLYEQFF
.,.,TRBJ1-1,TRBV7-9,TGTGCCAGCAGCTTAGTGGGGCAGGGACTAAAAGCTTTCTTT,CASSLVGQGLKAFF
.,.,TRBJ2-7,TRBV5-6,TGTGCCAGCAGCGCAACTAGCTCACCCTCCTACGAGCAGTACTTC,CASSATSSPSYEQYF
.,.,TRBJ2-5,TRBV5-1,TGCGCCAGCAGCTCGGAGGTTTTGGAGACCCAGTACTTC,CASSSEVLETQYF
.,.,TRBJ2-2,TRBV7-7,TGTGCCAGCAGCCCTTACACCGGGGAGCTGTTTTTT,CASSPYTGELFF
.,.,TRBJ1-4,TRBV4-1,TGCGCCAGCGCGGTGACCAGCTCAGTGACTAATGAAAAACTGTTTTTT,CASAVTSSVTNEKLFF
TRBD2,.,TRBJ2-3,TRBV11-2,TGTGCCAGCGCCACGGGAGGGGGAGAGGGCGAAGATACGCAGTATTTT,CASATGGGEGEDTQYF
TRBD2,.,TRBJ2-7,TRBV5-5,TGTGCCAGCAGAAGACTAGCGGGAAACTACGAGCAGTACTTC,CASRRLAGNYEQYF
.,.,TRBJ2-1,TRBV28,TGTGCCAGCAGTCCCTTTAGCGGAGGGAGCTCCTACAATGAGCAGTTCTTC,CASSPFSGGSSYNEQFF
.,few,TRBJ1-5,TRBV5-1,TGCGCCAGCAGCTTAAGGAGTCCTGGTCAGCCCCAGCATTTT,CASSLRSPGQPQHF
.,.,TRBJ2-2,TRBV27,TGTGCCAGCACACACGCGAACACCGGGGAGCTGTTTTTT,CASTHANTGELFF
.,.,TRBJ2-1,TRBV5-5,TGTGCCAGCAGCTTGGTATCCTCCTCCTACAATGAGCAGTTCTTC,CASSLVSSSYNEQFF
.,.,TRBJ1-6,TRBV5-4,TGTGCCAGCAGCCCCCCTGGGGGAGGCAATTCACCCCTCCACTTT,CASSPPGGGNSPLHF
TRBD2,.,TRBJ2-3,TRBV27,TGTGCCAGCAGTCCCCGGGCGGGAGCAGATACGCAGTATTTT,CASSPRAGADTQYF
.,.,TRBJ2-6,TRBV6-1,TGTGCCAGCACCCACTCTGGGGCCAACGTCCTGACTTTC,CASTHSGANVLTF
TRBD1,.,TRBJ1-1,TRBV10-3,TGTGCCACCCGACAGGGGGCAGGGGTTACTGAAGCTTTCTTT,CATRQGAGVTEAFF
.,once,TRBJ1-2,TRBV5-8,TGTGCCAGCAGCGGACAGCGAGTCTCTAACTATGGCTACACCTTC,CASSGQRVSNYGYTF
.,.,TRBJ2-7,TRBV6-5,TGTGCCAGCACCATGGGGGACACAGCCTACGAGCAGTACTTC,CASTMGDTAYEQYF
TRBD2,.,TRBJ2-5,TRBV7-9,TGTGCCAGCAGCCCAAGGACTAGTCGACAAGAGACCCAGTACTTC,CASSPRTSRQETQYF
.,.,TRBJ1-5,TRBV7-2,TGTGCCAGCAGCTTGGGAGTTGATCAGCCCCAGCATTTT,CASSLGVDQPQHF
TRBD1,.,TRBJ2-1,TRBV7-6,TGTGCCAGCAGCTTAGGAACCTACAGGGGGCTCCGGGAGATGGTTGAGCAGTTCTTC,CASSLGTYRGLREMVEQFF
TRBD1,.,TRBJ1-2,TRBV30,TGTGCCTGGAGGCGCACAGGGGTTTCCTATGGCTACACCTTC,CAWRRTGVSYGYTF
TRBD2,.,TRBJ2-5,TRBV6-1,TGTGCCAGCAGAGTTACACTAGCGGATCAGGAGACCCAGTACTTC,CASRVTLADQETQYF
.,.,TRBJ1-1,TRBV9,TGTGCCAGCAGCGTAGATACAGGAAACACTGAAGCTTTCTTT,CASSVDTGNTEAFF
.,few,TRBJ1-1,TRBV19,TGTGCCAGTAGTATATCTGTGAACACTGAAGCTTTCTTT,CASSISVNTEAFF
.,few,TRBJ1-3,TRBV4-2,TGTGCCAGCAGCCATCCAGGGTCAAGCTCTGGAAACACCATATATTTT,CASSHPGSSSGNTIYF
TRBD1,.,TRBJ2-3,TRBV10-3,TGTGCCATCAGCAGAGCCTCCGGGACAGGAAGAGATACGCAGTATTTT,CAISRASGTGRDTQYF
.,few,TRBJ2-7,TRBV18,TGTGCCAGCTCACCACCTCAGGGAACCCCCTACGAGCAGTACTTC,CASSPPQGTPYEQYF